The sample holds many counts of the clone carrying this T cell receptor beta chain. This entry is derived from a study of T cell repertoires in cytomegalovirus infection. TCRdb recomputed calls from the reads with MiXCR, one row per CDR3 protein. The sample has some 240,000 distinct CDR3 sequences, 15% to 20% seen once. Per the germline V gene, CDR1 is SGHTA and CDR2 is FQGNSA. Trimming at V came to 5 bases and at J to 5 bases, leaving 5 bases not matched to a gene. This CDR3 comprises 15 residues. The chain is built from TRBV7-2 and TRBJ2-5; 13 nucleotides match TRBD2. The TCR originated in a human donor in good health (CMV status not recorded). Some clones in this sample may be carry-over from other donors' samples. The specimen sequenced was CD8+ T cells from PBMCs. The CDR3 DNA reads as TGTGCCAGCAGCCCCACTAGCGGGGGGGCGGAGACCCAGTACTTC. As protein: CASSPTSGGAETQYF.